This TCR beta chain was captured in a study of blood T cells in healthy people across ages. With a J-beta primer mix and a sample-barcoded 5' primer, a second PCR ran about 7 to 12 cycles. TCRdb independently ran MiXCR on the 5' RACE reads; one entry per CDR3 protein. The sample lists roughly 1.5 million distinct CDR3 sequences, 42% occurring once. CDR3 length: 17 residues. Germline V gene data show CDR1 as LGHNA and CDR2 as YSLEER. Sequenced sample: blood. The rearrangement uses TRBV4-3 and TRBJ2-1, with D perhaps matching TRBD2 (5 bases). The tail of the sequence fits TRBJ2-7 better, so the J call may be wrong. This clonotype was sampled from a woman aged 18-35 years in good health. The CDR3 DNA sequence: TGCGCCAGCAGCCAAGATCGCCAAGCGGTTTCCTACAATGAGCAGTACTTC. This sequence encodes CASSQDRQAVSYNEQYF.